This TCR beta chain comes out of a study of beta chain bispecific antibodies for T cell cancers. Across the study: TRBV sequencing of surviving healthy T cells measured each family's depletion. Broader study findings: Most targeted TRBV signal came from the leukemia cell line cells, not normal T cells. An anti-TRBV5-5 antibody cross-reacts with the highly similar TRBV5-6.

Trimming took 5 bases from V and 0 from J, leaving 8 bases between them. Germline V CDR1 and CDR2: MNHEY, SMNVEV (reference sequence). The length of the CDR3 is 15 residues. TCRdb reprocessed the 5' RACE reads with MiXCR, giving one entry per CDR3 protein. The sample lists around 15,000 distinct CDR3 sequences, about 1.9% occurring once. T cells were expanded from blood mononuclear cells for two to three days with anti-CD3 OKT3 or CD3/CD28 beads. This clonotype was seen ten or more times. What it binds is unknown. Sequenced input: healthy donor T cells cultured with leukemia cells. The chain couples TRBV27 to TRBJ2-6; D call uncertain. The receptor comes from a human donor in good health. Some clones in this sample may be carry-over from other donors' samples. CDR3 in DNA: TGTGCCAGCAGTACGGTCCTCTCTGGGGCCAACGTCCTGACTTTC. Its translation is CASSTVLSGANVLTF. The full variable domain, its missing parts supplied by reference TRBV27 and TRBJ2-6, is EAQVTQNPRYLITVTGKKLTVTCSQNMNHEYMSWYRQDPGLGLRQIYYSMNVEVTDKGDVPEGYKVSRKEKRNFPLILESPSPNQTSLYFCASSTVLSGANVLTFGAGSRLTVL.